The 5 T cell receptor beta chains given below trace back to one sample, sequenced in a study of T cell responses to AZD1222 COVID-19 vaccine (dated by TCRdb to the early 2020s). The time point label on this specimen signifies: about 28 days (+/-7) after the second vaccine dose. The receptor library was made with the immunoSEQ multiplex PCR assay. Drawn from immuneACCESS, this table holds only the in-frame rearrangements with V and J called that TCRdb kept. Clones are partly lost; checked studies trace under half to an unresolved V gene and leave the rest unexplained. The sample table holds approximately 140,000 clones, of which roughly 90% were seen once. The top ten clonotypes cover around 1.1% of the sample. Sequences were derived from peripheral blood, sampled 28 days after the second AZD1222 dose. These receptors were collected from an adult who received the AZD1222 COVID-19 vaccine.

This rearrangement joins TRBV7-2 to TRBJ1-2; D unclear. This CDR3 is 13 amino acids long. CDR1 is SGHTA, CDR2 FQGNSA, per germline. Trimming left V 2 bases short and J 6 bases short, with 10 bases between. CDR3 loop: CASSLNTPDGYTF. The CDR3 DNA is TGTGCCAGCAGCTTAAATACCCCAGATGGCTACACCTTC.

The chain has TRBV7-2 and TRBJ1-3, with 7 positions matching TRBD1. Per the germline V gene, CDR1 is SGHTA and CDR2 is FQGNSA. The CDR3 consists of 16 residues. Trimming at V came to 3 bases and at J to 4 bases, leaving 9 bases not matched to a gene. The CDR3 loop reads CASSFPTGVGGNTIYF. DNA of the CDR3: TGTGCCAGCAGCTTCCCTACAGGGGTGGGGGGAAACACCATATATTTT.

The rearrangement joins TRBV29-1 to TRBJ2-3, with a weak D call TRBD2 (6 bases). V shed 2 bases and J shed 4 bases, with 16 bases lying between them. Germline CDR1 reads SQVTM; CDR2 reads ANQGSEA. This CDR3 comprises 15 residues. The CDR3 protein is CSVENRGLSPDTQYF. CDR3 nucleotides: TGCAGCGTTGAAAATCGGGGGTTGAGCCCAGATACGCAGTATTTT.

The CDR3: CASSSPRLGSNEKLFF. The DNA of the CDR3 is TGTGCCAGCAGCTCCCCCCGGTTGGGTTCTAATGAAAAACTGTTTTTT. This chain uses TRBV7-8 with TRBJ1-4; D is undetermined. CDR3 size: 16 residues. The ends were cut back, 4 bases at V and 3 bases at J, with 15 bases in the middle. The germline V gene encodes CDR1 SGHVS and CDR2 FQNEAQ.

The V call is TRBV30, the J call TRBJ2-1; a possible D gene is TRBD1 (6 bases). This CDR3 comprises 15 residues. Germline V gives CDR1 GTSNPN, CDR2 SVGIG (reference sequence). Trimming removed 5 bases from V and 4 bases from J, with 18 bases in between. The CDR3 nucleotides are TGTGCCTGGTCGCTGGCAGGGGCATCATACAATGAGCAGTTCTTC. It yields the protein CAWSLAGASYNEQFF.